The 19 T cell receptor beta chains listed next were all sequenced from one sample in a study of shared clonotypes between healthy human individuals. The data were produced by immunoSEQ multiplex PCR, yet TCRdb's version contains in-frame clones alone and is incomplete. The sample contains some 240,000 clones, 50% to 75% of which appear only once. The specimen sequenced was memory CD4+ T cells sorted from blood. Subset: CD45RA-negative fraction. The receptors derive from a man aged 25 to 40 in good health.

This chain connects TRBV5-5 to TRBJ2-7; D perhaps matches TRBD2 (6 bases). With 4 bases removed from V and 0 bases from J, the gap between germline ends came to 17 bases. CDR3 length: 16 residues. CDR1 and CDR2 from the germline V gene are SGHKS and YYEKEE (reference sequence). DNA for the CDR3: TGTGCCAGCAGCCCTACTACTAGCAGGCCCTCCTACGAGCAGTACTTC. Amino acids: CASSPTTSRPSYEQYF.

The chain uses TRBV7-6 and TRBJ2-7; D gene ambiguous. V was clipped by 2 bases and J by 6 bases, with 17 bases between them. The CDR3 covers 15 residues. Per the germline V gene, CDR1 is SGHVS and CDR2 is FNYEAQ. The CDR3 loop reads CASSLRPNLGREQYF. CDR3 DNA: TGTGCCAGCAGCTTAAGGCCGAACCTGGGCCGCGAGCAGTACTTC.

The V gene is TRBV28, the J gene TRBJ2-3, with TRBD2 as a possible D gene (6 bases). CDR1 is MDHEN, CDR2 SYDVKM, per germline. The V end lost 3 bases, the J end lost 1 base, and 14 bases lay between the germline ends. The CDR3 covers 16 residues. The CDR3 sequence: CASSFPGLTGTDTQYF. CDR3 DNA: TGTGCCAGCAGTTTCCCCGGACTAACTGGCACAGATACGCAGTATTTT.

The chain combines TRBV5-1 with TRBJ2-7; D might be TRBD1 or TRBD2, each matching 5 bases. V shed 0 bases and J shed 3 bases, with 13 bases lying between them. The CDR3 runs to 15 residues. The germline gives CDR1 SGHRS, CDR2 YFSETQ. DNA of the CDR3: TGCGCCAGCAGCTTGGCCGAGGGGCGAGACTACGAGCAGTACTTC. Amino acid sequence: CASSLAEGRDYEQYF.

J is TRBJ2-1 and V is TRBV5-6, with D possibly matching TRBD1 (6 bases). V was shortened by 7 bases and J by 9 bases, with 23 bases between the two germline ends. The V gene's germline CDR1 is SGHDT and CDR2 YYEEEE. There are 15 residues in the CDR3. This CDR3 is CASSTIETGNVEQFF. The CDR3 nucleotides are TGTGCCAGCTCCACCATCGAGACAGGCAATGTTGAGCAGTTCTTC.

This sequence joins TRBV7-8 and TRBJ1-1; D unresolved. The CDR3 contains 16 residues. Trimming removed 1 base from V and 11 bases from J, with 23 bases in between. Germline V gene data show CDR1 as SGHVS and CDR2 as FQNEAQ. The CDR3 region is CASSLGRSTNRIGAFF. Here the CDR3 DNA reads TGTGCCAGCAGCTTAGGAAGATCCACAAATCGAATCGGGGCTTTCTTT.

Only a few counts were recorded for this clone. The rearrangement joins TRBV7-2 to TRBJ2-5; D not resolved. The CDR3 runs to 12 residues. Trimming stripped 5 bases from V and 6 bases from J, with 10 bases between. CDR1 SGHTA and CDR2 FQGNSA come from the germline V gene. The chain's CDR3 is CASSPNLKTQYF. As DNA, the CDR3 is TGTGCCAGCAGCCCTAACTTGAAGACCCAGTACTTC.

With regard to this clone: Its ends do not fully match the called genes, so a read error is possible. The chain joins TRBV29-1 to TRBJ2-2; 8 nucleotides match TRBD1. The CDR3 covers 16 residues. Per the germline V gene, CDR1 is SQVTM and CDR2 is ANQGSEA. Written as DNA, the CDR3 is TGCAGCGTTGAAGATTATGCCAGGGGGCGTCTCCGGGGAGCTGTTTTT. Translated, it gives CSVEDYARGRLRGAVF.

This clone has only a few counts. The chain has TRBV28 and TRBJ2-2; D is unclear. V gave up 6 bases and J gave up 4 bases, with 9 bases separating them. Per the germline V gene, CDR1 is MDHEN and CDR2 is SYDVKM. This CDR3 region has 13 residues. The DNA for the CDR3 is TGTGCCAGCAGCCTCGAATCCACCGGGGAGCTGTTTTTT. As protein: CASSLESTGELFF.

J is TRBJ2-7 and V is TRBV7-2, with 7 bases aligning to TRBD2. J was trimmed by 6 bases and V by 1 base; bases with no gene match: 6. Germline V gene data show CDR1 as SGHTA and CDR2 as FQGNSA. This CDR3 spans 14 amino acids. DNA of the CDR3: TGTGCCAGCAGCTTAGGGGCGGGAGCGGGCGAGCAGTACTTC. Its translation: CASSLGAGAGEQYF.

This clone was observed a few times. The chain links TRBV5-1 to TRBJ2-1, with 11 bases lining up with TRBD2. This CDR3 has 15 amino acids. The germline V gene encodes CDR1 SGHRS and CDR2 YFSETQ. Trimming took 0 bases from V and 8 from J; bases not matched to a gene: 4. CDR3 DNA: TGCGCCAGCAGCTTGGCACTAGCGGGAGTGGATGAGCAGTTCTTC. Amino acids: CASSLALAGVDEQFF. The full variable domain, rest sourced from reference TRBV5-1 and TRBJ2-1, is KAGVTQTPRYLIKTRGQQVTLSCSPISGHRSVSWYQQTPGQGLQFLFEYFSETQRNKGNFPGRFSGRQFSNSRSEMNVSTLELGDSALYLCASSLALAGVDEQFFGPGTRLTVL.

This clone was seen a handful of times. The J gene is TRBJ1-1, the V gene TRBV25-1; D gene ambiguous. The CDR3 runs to 11 residues. Germline CDR1 and CDR2: MGHDK and SYGVNS. V shed 2 bases and J shed 7 bases, with 5 bases lying between them. CDR3 DNA: TGTGCCAGCAGTGAAGGGCTTGAAGCTTTCTTT. It is translated as CASSEGLEAFF.

The CDR3 region has the DNA TGTGCCAGCAGCCCACGGGGCTACACCTTC. Translation: CASSPRGYTF. The genes are TRBV7-9 and TRBJ1-2; no firm D call. This CDR3 spans 10 amino acids. The V gene's germline CDR1 is SEHNR and CDR2 FQNEAQ (reference sequence). V gave up 5 bases and J gave up 8 bases, with 6 bases separating them.

The V gene is TRBV6-5, the J gene TRBJ1-1, with 9 bases matching TRBD1. The germline V gene encodes CDR1 MNHEY and CDR2 SVGAGI. V shed 6 bases, J shed 4 bases, and the junction held 9 bases outside the gene matches. The CDR3 is 15 residues long. CDR3 residues: CASSHRTGEGTEAFF. The CDR3 DNA is TGTGCCAGCAGCCACCGGACAGGGGAAGGCACTGAAGCTTTCTTT.

The J gene is TRBJ2-1, the V gene TRBV27; 11 nucleotides align to TRBD2. J lost 2 bases, V lost 6 bases, and 9 bases had no gene match. The CDR3 sequence is 17 residues long. In germline, CDR1 is MNHEY, CDR2 SMNVEV (reference sequence). The CDR3: CASSPASGRFTYNEQFF. For the CDR3, the DNA is TGTGCCAGCAGCCCTGCTAGCGGGAGGTTTACCTACAATGAGCAGTTCTTC.

This chain joins TRBV30 and TRBJ2-1; D possibly corresponds to TRBD2 (6 bases). This CDR3 is built from 13 residues. V lost 4 bases, J lost 2 bases, and 9 bases lay in between. CDR1 is GTSNPN and CDR2 is SVGIG in the germline V gene (reference sequence). The CDR3 loop is CAWKPGAYNEQFF. In DNA, the CDR3 is TGTGCCTGGAAACCGGGAGCCTACAATGAGCAGTTCTTC. Together with reference TRBV30 and TRBJ2-1, the CDR3 gives the full variable domain: SQTIHQWPATLVQPVGSPLSLECTVEGTSNPNLYWYRQAAGRGLQLLFYSVGIGQISSEVPQNLSASRPQDRQFILSSKKLLLSDSGFYLCAWKPGAYNEQFFGPGTRLTVL.

This clone turned up a few times. Other nucleotide sequences from this sample produce the same CDR3. The chain is built from TRBV7-2 and TRBJ2-3; TRBD2 might be the D (5 bases). CDR3 size: 16 residues. CDR1 is SGHTA, CDR2 FQGNSA, per germline. Trimming stripped 1 base from V and 0 bases from J, with 11 bases between. DNA for the CDR3: TGTGCCAGCAGCTTAGGTCCTAGCTCTAGCACAGATACGCAGTATTTT. As protein: CASSLGPSSSTDTQYF.

The rearrangement links TRBV5-5 to TRBJ1-4, with D uncertain. The CDR3 has 13 amino acids. Germline assignment: CDR1 SGHKS and CDR2 YYEKEE (reference sequence). V dropped 1 base and J dropped 6 bases, with 7 bases sitting between them. The CDR3 DNA reads as TGTGCCAGCAGCTTGAGGTCCGATGAAAAACTGTTTTTT. Translation: CASSLRSDEKLFF.

The CDR3 coding sequence is TGTGCCTCCACTATCAGAGTCAATCAGCCCCAGCATTTT. This gives the protein CASTIRVNQPQHF. The rearrangement links TRBV18 to TRBJ1-5; no firm D call. The CDR3 totals 13 residues. Trimming shortened V by 11 bases and J by 3 bases, and 14 bases separated the two germline ends. Germline V gene lookup returns CDR1 KGHSH and CDR2 LQKENI.